The 20 T cell receptor beta chains in this list originate from one sample, sequenced in a study of identical twins. One entry per CDR3 protein, called by TCRdb with MiXCR from the 5' RACE reads. This table has around 670,000 distinct CDR3 sequences, around 6% appearing once. The sequencing input was naive T cells sorted from blood. Receptor source: a man aged 18 to 30 in good health.

This clonotype came up a few times. The chain is built from TRBV30 and TRBJ2-1; no clear D. V dropped 8 bases and J dropped 2 bases, with 16 bases sitting between them. Germline CDR1 GTSNPN, CDR2 SVGIG (reference sequence). The CDR3 totals 14 residues. The CDR3 bases are TGTGCCATAACCCGGACGGAAACCTACAATGAGCAGTTCTTC. Translated, it gives CAITRTETYNEQFF.

This clonotype was observed at least ten times. The chain combines TRBV28 with TRBJ2-7, with a tentative D call TRBD1 (5 bases). Germline V gene data show CDR1 as MDHEN and CDR2 as SYDVKM. The CDR3 has 15 amino acids. Between the trimmed V and J ends, which lost 2 bases and 2 bases, there was a span of 13 bases. The CDR3 loop reads CASSLRGRFPYEQYF. CDR3 nucleotide sequence: TGTGCCAGCAGTTTAAGGGGTCGGTTCCCCTACGAGCAGTACTTC.

This clonotype was observed at least ten times. The J gene is TRBJ2-1, the V gene TRBV20-1; possible D gene TRBD2, 6 bases. The germline V gene encodes CDR1 DFQATT and CDR2 SNEGSKA (reference sequence). The CDR3 loop spans 13 amino acids. With 0 bases removed from V and 7 bases from J, the gap between germline ends came to 10 bases. The CDR3 is CSARDASVNEQFF. The CDR3 DNA is TGCAGTGCTAGAGATGCTAGCGTGAATGAGCAGTTCTTC.

This clonotype appeared many times. The CDR3 is CASSLNLAGNEQFF. CDR3 nucleotide sequence: TGTGCCAGCAGCTTAAATCTAGCCGGCAATGAGCAGTTCTTC. This chain joins TRBV7-2 and TRBJ2-1, with D possibly being TRBD2 (5 bases). The CDR3 covers 14 residues. Germline CDR1 SGHTA, CDR2 FQGNSA. The V gene lost 2 bases and the J gene lost 6 bases, with 11 bases spanning the gap.

This clonotype was counted at least ten times. As DNA, the CDR3 is TGTGCCAGCAGCCACCCACCAGGGTCCCAAGACGAGCAGTACTTC. Translation: CASSHPPGSQDEQYF. The chain recombines TRBV4-2 with TRBJ2-7; D may be TRBD1 (5 bases). Germline values: CDR1 LGHNA, CDR2 YNFKEQ. This CDR3 is built from 15 residues. Trimming cost V 3 bases and J 5 bases, with 17 bases left between them.

This clonotype was detected a few times. V and J are TRBV19 and TRBJ1-1, with 7 bases aligning to TRBD1. CDR3 size: 12 residues. Germline V CDR1 and CDR2: LNHDA, SQIVND (reference sequence). Trimming cost V 7 bases and J 1 base; bases outside gene matches: 0. The CDR3 loop reads CASTGGNTEAFF. The CDR3 DNA is TGTGCCAGTACAGGGGGGAACACTGAAGCTTTCTTT.

This CDR3 reads CASGFVGPQETQYF. As DNA, the CDR3 is TGTGCCAGCGGATTCGTGGGGCCCCAAGAGACCCAGTACTTC. This chain connects TRBV12-3 or TRBV12-4 to TRBJ2-5, with D perhaps matching TRBD1 (5 bases). Trimming pared 8 bases from V and 1 base from J, leaving 14 bases between. CDR3 length equals 14 residues.

The chain combines TRBV4-1 with TRBJ2-5, with 9 bases identical to TRBD2. This CDR3 has 17 amino acids. CDR1 is MGHRA and CDR2 is YSYEKL in the germline V gene. After removal of 2 bases from V and 2 bases from J, the junction contained 9 bases not matched to a gene. The CDR3 region is CASSQLLGGRGQETQYF. DNA of the CDR3: TGCGCCAGCAGCCAATTACTCGGCGGGAGGGGACAAGAGACCCAGTACTTC.

This clonotype was found a few times. The chain couples TRBV5-1 to TRBJ2-6, with D perhaps matching TRBD2 (5 bases). This CDR3 region has 16 residues. V lost 0 bases and J 2 bases, leaving 9 bases between the germline ends. Looked up from germline, CDR1 is SGHRS and CDR2 is YFSETQ. DNA for the CDR3: TGCGCCAGCAGCTTGGTAGGGAGTGCTGGGGCCAACGTCCTGACTTTC. Translating gives CASSLVGSAGANVLTF.

This clonotype was recorded many times. This chain's CDR3 is CSASNTGGNTEAFF. CDR3 DNA sequence: TGCAGTGCTAGCAACACAGGGGGAAACACTGAAGCTTTCTTT. This chain connects TRBV20-1 to TRBJ1-1, with TRBD1 matching 8 bases. Per the germline V gene, CDR1 is DFQATT and CDR2 is SNEGSKA (reference sequence). Unmatched junction bases numbered 5, after V lost 3 bases and J lost 2 bases. This CDR3 region has 14 residues.

This clonotype was observed many times. The CDR3 sequence is CASSGGTSGNNEQFF. The CDR3 DNA sequence: TGCGCCAGCAGCGGCGGGACTAGCGGTAACAATGAGCAGTTCTTC. The chain joins TRBV5-1 to TRBJ2-1, with TRBD2 matching 11 bases. This CDR3 region has 15 residues. In germline, CDR1 is SGHRS, CDR2 YFSETQ. J lost 5 bases, V lost 4 bases, and 5 bases had no gene match.

The sample holds many counts of this clonotype. The CDR3 reads CSADPGHLNTEAFF. As DNA, the CDR3 is TGCAGTGCTGACCCGGGACACCTGAACACTGAAGCTTTCTTT. This chain connects TRBV20-1 to TRBJ1-1; perhaps TRBD1 as D (6 bases). This CDR3 comprises 14 residues. The germline V gene encodes CDR1 DFQATT and CDR2 SNEGSKA (reference sequence). V lost 5 bases and J lost 0, with 13 bases in between.

This clonotype was seen a few times. This chain links TRBV6-1 with TRBJ1-5; D is undetermined. The V end lost 8 bases, the J end lost 0 bases, and 11 bases lay between the germline ends. The CDR3 is 14 amino acids. Germline V CDR1 and CDR2: MNHNS, SASEGT. This CDR3 reads CASARDTSNQPQHF. CDR3 DNA: TGTGCCAGCGCCCGTGACACTAGCAATCAGCCCCAGCATTTT.

This clonotype was observed at least ten times. V and J are TRBV12-3 or TRBV12-4 and TRBJ2-1; perhaps D is TRBD1 or TRBD2 (5 bases each). This CDR3 spans 13 amino acids. Trimming left V 1 base short and J 9 bases short, with 10 bases between. The CDR3 here is CASSLGGTGEQFF. The CDR3 region has the DNA TGTGCCAGCAGTTTAGGGGGGACGGGTGAGCAGTTCTTC.

Concerning this clonotype: This may be a read error: a much more frequent sequence differs by one nucleotide. This sequence joins TRBV29-1 and TRBJ1-4; D ambiguous. The germline V gene has CDR1 SQVTM and CDR2 ANQGSEA. This CDR3 is built from 13 residues. V lost 4 bases, J lost 7 bases, and 13 bases lay in between. This chain's CDR3 is CSVVGNTLEKLFF. The CDR3 DNA is TGCAGCGTTGTAGGTAACACTCTTGAAAAACTGTTTTTT.

The table lists this clonotype with many counts. V usage is TRBV6-1 and J usage is TRBJ2-7; TRBD2 matches 11 bases. CDR1 is MNHNS, CDR2 SASEGT, per germline. There are 14 residues in the CDR3. The CDR3 region is CASSTTSGAPLTGV. CDR3 sequence (DNA): TGTGCCAGCAGTACGACTAGCGGGGCGCCCCTTACAGGAGTC.

This clonotype was counted between two and nine times. The V gene is TRBV20-1, the J gene TRBJ2-3, with a possible D match to TRBD2 (7 bases). Germline CDR1 is DFQATT and CDR2 is SNEGSKA (reference sequence). V was shortened by 6 bases and J by 4 bases, with 17 bases between the two germline ends. This CDR3 is built from 14 residues. The CDR3 spells CSANKRGGSDTQYF. As DNA, the CDR3 is TGCAGTGCGAACAAGAGGGGGGGGTCAGATACGCAGTATTTT.

A few counts support this clonotype. The chain links TRBV5-5 to TRBJ2-3; D ambiguous. This CDR3 is 14 amino acids long. The V end was cut by 4 bases, the J end by 6 bases, with 15 bases between. Looked up from germline, CDR1 is SGHKS and CDR2 is YYEKEE (reference sequence). CDR3 residues: CASSVVGQWDTQYF. CDR3 nucleotide sequence: TGTGCCAGCAGCGTGGTGGGTCAATGGGATACGCAGTATTTT.

The chain carries TRBV15 and TRBJ1-5, with D perhaps TRBD1 (6 bases). The CDR3 runs 16 residues. V was pared by 0 bases and J by 1 base, with 10 bases between. Germline CDR1 and CDR2: LNHNV and YYDKDF (reference sequence). CDR3 protein: CATSREQGVSNQPQHF. Here the CDR3 DNA reads TGTGCCACCAGCAGAGAACAGGGTGTGAGCAATCAGCCCCAGCATTTT. Together with reference TRBV15 and TRBJ1-5, the CDR3 gives the full variable domain: DAMVIQNPRYQVTQFGKPVTLSCSQTLNHNVMYWYQQKSSQAPKLLFHYYDKDFNNEADTPDNFQSRRPNTSFCFLDIRSPGLGDTAMYLCATSREQGVSNQPQHFGDGTRLSIL.

The rearrangement uses TRBV4-2 and TRBJ1-6; D ambiguous. The CDR3 is 15 amino acids. Germline lookup yields CDR1 LGHNA and CDR2 YNFKEQ. Trimming shortened V by 0 bases and J by 5 bases, and 8 bases separated the two germline ends. CDR3 protein: CASSQDWRDNSPLHF. In DNA form, the CDR3 reads TGTGCCAGCAGCCAAGATTGGAGGGATAATTCACCCCTCCACTTT.